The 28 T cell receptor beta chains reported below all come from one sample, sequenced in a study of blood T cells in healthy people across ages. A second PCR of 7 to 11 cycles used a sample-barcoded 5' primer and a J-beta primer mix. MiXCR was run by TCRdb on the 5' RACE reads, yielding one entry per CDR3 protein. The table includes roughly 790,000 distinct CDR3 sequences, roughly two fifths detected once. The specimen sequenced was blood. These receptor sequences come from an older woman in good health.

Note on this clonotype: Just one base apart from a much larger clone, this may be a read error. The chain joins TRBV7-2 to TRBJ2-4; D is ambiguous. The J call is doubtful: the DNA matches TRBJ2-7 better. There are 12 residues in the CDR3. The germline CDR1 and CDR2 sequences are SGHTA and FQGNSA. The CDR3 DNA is TGTGCCAGCAGCTTAACGCCCTGCGAGCAGTACTTC. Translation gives CASSLTPCEQYF.

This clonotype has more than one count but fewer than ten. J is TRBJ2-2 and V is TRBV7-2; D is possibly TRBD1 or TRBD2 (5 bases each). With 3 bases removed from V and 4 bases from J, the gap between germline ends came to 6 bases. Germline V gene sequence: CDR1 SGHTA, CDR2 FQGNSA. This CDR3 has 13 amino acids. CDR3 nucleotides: TGTGCCAGCAGCTTTGGGACCACCGGGGAGCTGTTTTTT. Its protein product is CASSFGTTGELFF.

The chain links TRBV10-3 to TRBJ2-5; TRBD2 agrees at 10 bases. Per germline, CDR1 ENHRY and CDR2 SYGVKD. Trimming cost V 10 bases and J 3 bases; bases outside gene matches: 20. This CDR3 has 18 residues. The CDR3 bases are TGTGCCACCAGCGGGGGGGCCGGTTTGATTTCCTCGAAAGAGACCCAGTACTTC. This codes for CATSGGAGLISSKETQYF.

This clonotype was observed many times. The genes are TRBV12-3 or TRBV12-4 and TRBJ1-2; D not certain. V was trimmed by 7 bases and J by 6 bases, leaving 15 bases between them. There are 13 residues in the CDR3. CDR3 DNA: TGTGCCAGCACACCCCAGGAGGGCAATGGCTACACCTTC. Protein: CASTPQEGNGYTF.

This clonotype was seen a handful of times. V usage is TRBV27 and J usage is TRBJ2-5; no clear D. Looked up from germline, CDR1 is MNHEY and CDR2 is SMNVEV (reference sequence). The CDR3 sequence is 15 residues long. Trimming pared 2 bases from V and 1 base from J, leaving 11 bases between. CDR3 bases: TGTGCCAGCAGTTTAGTTGGGCCAGTCCAAGAGACCCAGTACTTC. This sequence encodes CASSLVGPVQETQYF.

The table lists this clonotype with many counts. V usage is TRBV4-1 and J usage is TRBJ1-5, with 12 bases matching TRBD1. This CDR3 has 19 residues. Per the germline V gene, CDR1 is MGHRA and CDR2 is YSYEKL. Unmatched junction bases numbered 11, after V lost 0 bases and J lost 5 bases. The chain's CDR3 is CASSQDLGTGGSSYQPQHF. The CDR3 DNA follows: TGCGCCAGCAGCCAAGATCTTGGGACAGGGGGCTCTTCTTATCAGCCCCAGCATTTT.

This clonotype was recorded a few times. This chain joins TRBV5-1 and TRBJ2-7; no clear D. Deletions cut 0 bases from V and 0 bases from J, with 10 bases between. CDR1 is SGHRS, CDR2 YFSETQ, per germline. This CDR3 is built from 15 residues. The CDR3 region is CASSLGALVSYEQYF. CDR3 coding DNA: TGCGCCAGCAGCTTGGGCGCCCTAGTCTCCTACGAGCAGTACTTC. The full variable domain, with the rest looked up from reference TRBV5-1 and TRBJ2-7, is KAGVTQTPRYLIKTRGQQVTLSCSPISGHRSVSWYQQTPGQGLQFLFEYFSETQRNKGNFPGRFSGRQFSNSRSEMNVSTLELGDSALYLCASSLGALVSYEQYFGPGTRLTVT.

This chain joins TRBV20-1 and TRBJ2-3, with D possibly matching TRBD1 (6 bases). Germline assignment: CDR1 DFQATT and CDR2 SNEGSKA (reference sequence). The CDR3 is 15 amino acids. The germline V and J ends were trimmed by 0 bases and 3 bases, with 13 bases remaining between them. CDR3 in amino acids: CSARDPDRPTDTQYF. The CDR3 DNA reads TGCAGTGCTAGAGATCCCGACAGGCCAACAGATACGCAGTATTTT.

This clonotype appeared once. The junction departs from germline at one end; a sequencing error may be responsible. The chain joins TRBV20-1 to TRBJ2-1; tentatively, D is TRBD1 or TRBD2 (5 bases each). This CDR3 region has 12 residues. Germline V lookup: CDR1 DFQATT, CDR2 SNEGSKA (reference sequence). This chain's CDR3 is CGASRVLNEQFF. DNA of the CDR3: TGCGGTGCTAGCAGGGTGCTCAATGAGCAGTTCTTC.

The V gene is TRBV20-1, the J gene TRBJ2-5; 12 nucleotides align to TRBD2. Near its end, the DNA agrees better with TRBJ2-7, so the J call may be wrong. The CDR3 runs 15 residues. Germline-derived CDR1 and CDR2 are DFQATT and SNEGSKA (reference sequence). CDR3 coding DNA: TGCAGTGCTAGAGAACCTAGCGGGAGGGTGGACGAGCAGTACTTC. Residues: CSAREPSGRVDEQYF.

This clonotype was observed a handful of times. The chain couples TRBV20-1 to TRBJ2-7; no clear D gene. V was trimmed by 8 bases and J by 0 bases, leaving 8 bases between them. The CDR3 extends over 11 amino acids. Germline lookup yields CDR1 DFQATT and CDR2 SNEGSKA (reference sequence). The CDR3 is CSLHSSYEQYF. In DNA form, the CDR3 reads TGCAGTCTTCACAGCTCCTACGAGCAGTACTTC.

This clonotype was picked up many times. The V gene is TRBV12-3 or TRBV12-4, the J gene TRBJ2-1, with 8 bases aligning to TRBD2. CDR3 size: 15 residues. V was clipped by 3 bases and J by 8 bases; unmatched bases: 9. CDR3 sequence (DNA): TGTGCCAGCAGTTTGTCAACGGGGGGGCTTTATGAGCAGTTCTTC. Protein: CASSLSTGGLYEQFF.

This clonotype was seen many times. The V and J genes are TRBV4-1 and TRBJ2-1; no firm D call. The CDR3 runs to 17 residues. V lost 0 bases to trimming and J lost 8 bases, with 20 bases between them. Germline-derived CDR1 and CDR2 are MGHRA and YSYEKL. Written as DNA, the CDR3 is TGCGCCAGCAGCCAAGATCGGTCTGGGCCGTTTATGGATGAGCAGTTCTTC. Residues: CASSQDRSGPFMDEQFF.

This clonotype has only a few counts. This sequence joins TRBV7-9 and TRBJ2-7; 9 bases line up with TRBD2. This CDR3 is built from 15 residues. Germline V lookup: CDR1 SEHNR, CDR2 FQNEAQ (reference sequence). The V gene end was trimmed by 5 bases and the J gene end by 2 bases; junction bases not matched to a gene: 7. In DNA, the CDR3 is TGTGCCAGCAGCCCGGGACTAGCCCTTACCTACGAGCAGTACTTC. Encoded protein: CASSPGLALTYEQYF.

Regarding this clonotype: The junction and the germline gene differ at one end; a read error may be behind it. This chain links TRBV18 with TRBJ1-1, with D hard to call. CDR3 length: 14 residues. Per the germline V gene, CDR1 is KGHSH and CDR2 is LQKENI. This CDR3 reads CASSPRAGWTEAFF. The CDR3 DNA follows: TGTGCCAGCTCGCCACGGGCGGGTTGGACTGAAGCTTTCTTT. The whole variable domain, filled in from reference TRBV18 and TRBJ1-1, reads NAGVMQNPRHLVRRRGQEARLRCSPMKGHSHVYWYRQLPEEGLKFMVYLQKENIIDESGMPKERFSAEFPKEGPSILRIQQVVRGDSAAYFCASSPRAGWTEAFFGQGTRLTVV.

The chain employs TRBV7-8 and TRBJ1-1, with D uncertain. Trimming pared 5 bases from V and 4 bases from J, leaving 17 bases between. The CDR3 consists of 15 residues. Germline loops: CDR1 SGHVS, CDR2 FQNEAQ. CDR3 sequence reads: CASSAPGGVSTEAFF. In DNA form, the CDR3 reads TGTGCCAGCAGCGCCCCCGGAGGTGTTAGCACTGAAGCTTTCTTT.

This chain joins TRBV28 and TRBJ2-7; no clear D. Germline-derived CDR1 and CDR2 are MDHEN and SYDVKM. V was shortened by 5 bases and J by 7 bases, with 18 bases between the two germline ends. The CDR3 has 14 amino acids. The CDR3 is CASSPQRLTDEQYF. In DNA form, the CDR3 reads TGTGCCAGCAGTCCCCAACGGCTAACAGATGAGCAGTACTTC.

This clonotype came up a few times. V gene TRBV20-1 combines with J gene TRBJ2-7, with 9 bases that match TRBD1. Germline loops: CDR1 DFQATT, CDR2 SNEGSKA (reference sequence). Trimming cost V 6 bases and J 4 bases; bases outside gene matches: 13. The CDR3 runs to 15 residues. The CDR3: CSASPDRGAPYEQYF. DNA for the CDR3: TGCAGTGCATCCCCTGACAGGGGGGCCCCATACGAGCAGTACTTC.

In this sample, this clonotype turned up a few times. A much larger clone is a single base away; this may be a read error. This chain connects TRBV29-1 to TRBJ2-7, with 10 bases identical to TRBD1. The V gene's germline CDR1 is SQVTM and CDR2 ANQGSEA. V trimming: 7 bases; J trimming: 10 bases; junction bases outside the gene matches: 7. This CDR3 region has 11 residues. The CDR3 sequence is CSAGQGDSQYF. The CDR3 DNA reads TGCAGCGCCGGACAGGGGGACAGTCAGTACTTC.

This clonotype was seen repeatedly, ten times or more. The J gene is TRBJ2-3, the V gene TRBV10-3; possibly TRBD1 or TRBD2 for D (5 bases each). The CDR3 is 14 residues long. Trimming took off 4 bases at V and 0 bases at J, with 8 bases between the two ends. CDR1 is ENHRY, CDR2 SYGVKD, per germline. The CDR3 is CAISARDSTDTQYF. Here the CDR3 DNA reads TGTGCCATCAGTGCCCGGGACAGCACAGATACGCAGTATTTT.

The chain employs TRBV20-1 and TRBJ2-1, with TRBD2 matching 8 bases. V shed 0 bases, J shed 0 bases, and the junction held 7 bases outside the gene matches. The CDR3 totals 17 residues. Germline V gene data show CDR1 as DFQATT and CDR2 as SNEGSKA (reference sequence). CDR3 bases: TGCAGTGCTAGAGATGCTAGCGGGCACACCTCCTACAATGAGCAGTTCTTC. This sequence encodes CSARDASGHTSYNEQFF.

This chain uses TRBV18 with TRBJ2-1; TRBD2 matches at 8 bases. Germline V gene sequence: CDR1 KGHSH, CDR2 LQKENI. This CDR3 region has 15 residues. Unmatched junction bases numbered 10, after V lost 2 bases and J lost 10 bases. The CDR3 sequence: CASSPGLAPVTEQFF. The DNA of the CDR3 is TGTGCCAGCTCACCAGGACTAGCACCGGTGACGGAGCAGTTCTTC.

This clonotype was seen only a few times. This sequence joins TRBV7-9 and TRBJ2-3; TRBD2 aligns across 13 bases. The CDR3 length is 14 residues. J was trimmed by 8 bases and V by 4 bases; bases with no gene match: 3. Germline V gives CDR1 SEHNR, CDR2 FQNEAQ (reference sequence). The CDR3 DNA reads TGTGCCAGCAGCTATGGGACTAGCGGGATTACGCAGTATTTT. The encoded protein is CASSYGTSGITQYF.

CDR3 in DNA: TGTGCCAGCATCCTATGGCAGGGACCGGATACGCAGTATTTT. Amino acids: CASILWQGPDTQYF. V is TRBV6-1 and J is TRBJ2-3, with D possibly called TRBD1 or TRBD2 (5 bases each). Trimming shortened V by 7 bases and J by 6 bases, and 17 bases separated the two germline ends. CDR3 size: 14 residues. Per germline, CDR1 MNHNS and CDR2 SASEGT.

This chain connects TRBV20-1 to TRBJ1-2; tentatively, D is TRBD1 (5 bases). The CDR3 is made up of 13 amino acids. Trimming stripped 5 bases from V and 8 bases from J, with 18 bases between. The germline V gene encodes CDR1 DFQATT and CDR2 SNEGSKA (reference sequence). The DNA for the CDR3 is TGCAGTGCTTTAACCGACGGACACGGCGGCTACACCTTC. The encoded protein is CSALTDGHGGYTF.

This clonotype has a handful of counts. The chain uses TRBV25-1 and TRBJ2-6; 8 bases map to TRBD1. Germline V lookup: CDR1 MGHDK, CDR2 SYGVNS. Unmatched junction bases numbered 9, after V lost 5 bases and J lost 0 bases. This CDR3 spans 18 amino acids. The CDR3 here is CASSNPGQDSSGANVLTF. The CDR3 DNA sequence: TGTGCCAGCAGTAACCCGGGACAGGATTCCTCTGGGGCCAACGTCCTGACTTTC.

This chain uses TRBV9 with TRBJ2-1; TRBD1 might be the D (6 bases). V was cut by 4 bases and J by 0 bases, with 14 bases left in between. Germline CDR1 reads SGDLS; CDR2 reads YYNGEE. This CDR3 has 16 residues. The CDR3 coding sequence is TGTGCCAGCAGCCCCGAGGGGGTTAGCTCCTACAATGAGCAGTTCTTC. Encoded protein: CASSPEGVSSYNEQFF.

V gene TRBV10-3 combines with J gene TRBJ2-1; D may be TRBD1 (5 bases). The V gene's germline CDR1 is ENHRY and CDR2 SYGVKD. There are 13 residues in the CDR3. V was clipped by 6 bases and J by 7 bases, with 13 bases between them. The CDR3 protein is CAISPTDSNEQFF. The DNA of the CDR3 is TGTGCCATCAGCCCCACTGACAGTAATGAGCAGTTCTTC.